This TCR beta chain came from a study of T cells in Graves' hyperthyroidism and ophthalmopathy. There were TCR beta CDR3 regions amplified from RNA transcripts. The HTBI primer set was used in a first-round RT-PCR of the TCR CDR3. TCRdb independently ran MiXCR on the multiplex PCR reads; one entry per CDR3 protein. The sample has over 700,000 distinct CDR3 sequences; around 20% are singletons. The sample of blood was obtained at first hyperthyroidism diagnosis (before any ophthalmopathy symptoms). CDR3 length: 16 amino acids. Trimming stripped 2 bases from V and 2 bases from J, with 14 bases between. CDR1 is MNHEY and CDR2 is SMNVEV in the germline V gene (reference sequence). Study results and limitations: Ophthalmopathy was told apart from stable hyperthyroidism by a 13 V-J model. Most thyroid clonotypes that were expanded above 0.001 also turned up in blood. For ophthalmopathy, model prediction preceded onset by a median approximately 6 months.

Remarks on this clonotype: Its antigen is not identified.

This sequence originates from a woman aged 45 to 65 with Graves' hyperthyroidism that later progressed to Graves' ophthalmopathy. The rearrangement joins TRBV27 to TRBJ2-3, with D perhaps given as TRBD1 or TRBD2 (5 bases each). The specimen sequenced was blood. For the CDR3, the DNA is TGTGCCAGCAGTTTAAGGGAGACCGGACACACAGATACGCAGTATTTT. Its translation: CASSLRETGHTDTQYF.